This is a list of T cell receptor beta chains from one sample in a study of control samples from healthy donors and cancer patients. This table comes from immunoSEQ multiplex PCR, and its TCRdb copy is limited to in-frame clones, with some not included. The table shows about 120,000 clones, with around 92% occurring only once. The sequencing sample was made of blood. All receptors come from a man aged 45 to 65 in good health. The CDR3 runs from the conserved cysteine through the conserved F or W. The D gene is left open where the match is weak. Clone size is stated in some rows and not others, as once, few, many or a class when expanded.

j_call	v_call	clone_size	d_call	cdr3_aa	cdr3_nt
TRBJ2-2	TRBV24-1	NA	NA	CATSDRTASNTGELFF	TGTGCCACCAGTGATCGGACGGCCTCGAACACCGGGGAGCTGTTTTTT
TRBJ2-5	TRBV19	NA	NA	CASSFRRREETQYF	TGTGCCAGTAGTTTTCGGCGCAGGGAAGAGACCCAGTACTTC
TRBJ2-2	TRBV7-9	once	TRBD2	CASSLSGLGLTTGELFF	TGTGCCAGCAGCTTATCGGGATTGGGACTAACGACCGGGGAGCTGTTTTTT
TRBJ1-2	TRBV5-6	NA	TRBD1	CASSRTGGAGFVERYTF	TGTGCCAGCAGCCGGACAGGGGGCGCAGGGTTCGTGGAACGGTACACCTTC
TRBJ2-5	TRBV12-3/TRBV12-4	NA	NA	CASSFRVQTQYF	TGTGCCAGCAGTTTTAGGGTCCAGACCCAGTACTTC
TRBJ2-1	TRBV2	NA	NA	CASSYQRNYNEQFF	TGTGCCAGCAGTTACCAGCGGAACTACAATGAGCAGTTCTTC
TRBJ1-2	TRBV5-3	NA	TRBD1	CARSLGDRGETNYGYTF	TGTGCCAGAAGCCTCGGGGACAGGGGGGAGACTAACTATGGCTACACCTTC
TRBJ2-5	TRBV7-2	NA	TRBD1	CASRPQGARVETQYF	TGTGCCAGCAGGCCCCAGGGGGCTCGAGTGGAGACCCAGTACTTC
TRBJ1-5	TRBV5-6	once	NA	CASSFRRLGNQPQHF	TGTGCCAGCAGCTTTCGCAGACTTGGCAATCAGCCCCAGCATTTT
TRBJ2-5	TRBV7-2	NA	NA	CASSLGSAKNQETQYF	TGTGCCAGCAGCTTAGGGTCGGCAAAGAATCAAGAGACCCAGTACTTC
TRBJ2-1	TRBV6-5	once	NA	CASSPDRQYNEQFF	TGTGCCAGCAGTCCCGACCGGCAATACAATGAGCAGTTCTTC
TRBJ1-2	TRBV6-5	NA	TRBD1	CASLDRHGYGYTF	TGTGCCAGCTTGGACAGGCATGGCTATGGCTACACCTTC
TRBJ1-2	TRBV19	NA	TRBD1	CASRRGQGANYGYTF	TGTGCCAGTAGACGAGGACAGGGAGCGAACTATGGCTACACCTTC
TRBJ1-6	TRBV2	once	TRBD1	CASSDKGAQSPLHF	TGTGCCAGCAGTGACAAGGGGGCGCAATCACCCCTCCACTTT
TRBJ2-5	TRBV5-1	few	NA	CASGQEGETQYF	TGCGCCAGCGGACAGGAGGGAGAGACCCAGTACTTC
TRBJ1-2	TRBV27	NA	NA	CASFRANYGYTF	TGTGCCAGCTTTAGGGCTAACTATGGCTACACCTTC
TRBJ1-2	TRBV18	NA	NA	CASSPPGQGLYGYTF	TGTGCCAGCTCACCACCGGGGCAGGGTCTCTATGGCTACACCTTC
TRBJ2-4	TRBV7-2	NA	NA	CASSLDKGDIQYF	TGTGCCAGCAGCTTAGATAAGGGAGACATTCAGTACTTC
TRBJ1-2	TRBV6-5	NA	NA	CASSRVGGSDGYTF	TGTGCCAGCAGCCGTGTCGGCGGTTCAGATGGCTACACCTTC
TRBJ1-2	TRBV19	NA	TRBD1	CATSPQGALYGYTF	TGTGCCACCTCCCCCCAGGGGGCCTTATATGGCTACACCTTC
TRBJ2-7	TRBV21-1	NA	NA	CASTGTGYYEQYF	TGTGCCAGTACTGGGACAGGGTACTACGAGCAGTACTTC
TRBJ2-2	TRBV7-9	once	TRBD1	CASSATGGRTGELFF	TGTGCCAGCAGCGCCACAGGGGGCCGAACCGGGGAGCTGTTTTTT
TRBJ1-5	TRBV7-9	NA	NA	CASSNSYSNQPQHF	TGTGCCAGCAGCAACTCCTATAGCAATCAGCCCCAGCATTTT
TRBJ2-1	TRBV4-1	NA	NA	CASSQETGRESEQFF	TGCGCCAGCAGCCAAGAAACCGGTAGGGAAAGTGAGCAGTTCTTC
TRBJ2-3	TRBV6-1	NA	NA	CASSEVFYIPTDTQYF	TGTGCCAGCAGTGAAGTCTTCTATATCCCCACAGATACGCAGTATTTT
TRBJ1-5	TRBV21-1	once	NA	CASSKEGGRSNQPQHF	TGTGCCAGCAGCAAAGAGGGGGGCAGGAGCAATCAGCCCCAGCATTTT
TRBJ2-1	TRBV7-9	medium-sized	TRBD2	CASSSSGGRYNEQFF	TGTGCCAGCAGCTCTAGCGGGGGGCGTTACAATGAGCAGTTCTTC
TRBJ2-1	TRBV7-6	NA	TRBD2	CASSLGLAGNNEQFF	TGTGCCAGCAGCTTAGGACTAGCGGGGAACAATGAGCAGTTCTTC
TRBJ1-4	TRBV5-1	NA	NA	CASSVRPNEKLFF	TGCGCCAGCAGCGTTAGACCTAATGAAAAACTGTTTTTT
TRBJ1-2	TRBV2	NA	NA	CASSEYTYYGYTF	TGTGCCAGCAGTGAGTACACTTACTATGGCTACACCTTC
TRBJ2-6	TRBV6-2/TRBV6-3	NA	TRBD1	CASSYPGQGVSGANVLTF	TGTGCCAGCAGTTACCCCGGACAGGGAGTGTCTGGGGCCAACGTCCTGACTTTC
TRBJ1-6	TRBV2	NA	NA	CASSGGSNKNSPLHF	TGTGCCAGCAGTGGGGGTAGTAACAAAAATTCACCCCTCCACTTT
TRBJ2-7	TRBV9	few	NA	CASSVGSSAYEQYF	TGTGCCAGCAGCGTAGGAAGCTCGGCCTACGAGCAGTACTTC
TRBJ1-6	TRBV5-1	NA	NA	CASSLSGSSYNSPLHF	TGCGCCAGCAGCTTAAGCGGGAGCTCCTATAATTCACCCCTCCACTTT
TRBJ2-7	TRBV6-5	NA	NA	CASSLQGLSYEQYF	TGTGCCAGCAGCCTACAGGGTCTCTCCTACGAGCAGTACTTC
TRBJ1-2	TRBV6-6	once	NA	CASSPGVSDGYTF	TGTGCCAGCAGTCCAGGGGTCTCGGATGGCTACACCTTC